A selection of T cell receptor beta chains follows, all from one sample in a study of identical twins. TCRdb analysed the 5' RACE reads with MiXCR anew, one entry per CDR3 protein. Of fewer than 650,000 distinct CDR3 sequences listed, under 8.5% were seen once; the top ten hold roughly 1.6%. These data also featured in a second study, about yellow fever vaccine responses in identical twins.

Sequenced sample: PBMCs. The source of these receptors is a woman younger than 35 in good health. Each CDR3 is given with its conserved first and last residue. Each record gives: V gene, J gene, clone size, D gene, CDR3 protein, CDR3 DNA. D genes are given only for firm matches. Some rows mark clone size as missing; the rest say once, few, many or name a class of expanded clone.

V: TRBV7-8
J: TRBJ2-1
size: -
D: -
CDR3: CASSLFPPGVTYNEQFF
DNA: TGTGCCAGCAGCTTATTCCCCCCAGGAGTGACGTACAATGAGCAGTTCTTC

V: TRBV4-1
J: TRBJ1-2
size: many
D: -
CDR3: CASRRLEGINYGYTF
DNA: TGCGCCAGCAGACGACTGGAGGGGATAAACTATGGCTACACCTTC

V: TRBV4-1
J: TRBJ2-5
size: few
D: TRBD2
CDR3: CASSASGLAAETQYF
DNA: TGCGCCAGCAGCGCTTCGGGACTAGCGGCTGAGACCCAGTACTTC

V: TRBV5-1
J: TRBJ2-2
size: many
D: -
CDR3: CASSLRTAKTGELFF
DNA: TGCGCCAGCAGCCTACGGACAGCTAAGACCGGGGAGCTGTTTTTT

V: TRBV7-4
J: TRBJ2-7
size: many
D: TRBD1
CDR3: CASSLPDRGLTYEQYF
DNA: TGTGCCAGCAGCTTACCCGACAGGGGGCTCACCTACGAGCAGTACTTC

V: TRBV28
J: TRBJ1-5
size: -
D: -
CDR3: CASSFGGDLTSPKFNQPQHF
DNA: TGTGCCAGCAGTTTTGGGGGGGACTTGACCAGTCCGAAGTTTAATCAGCCCCAGCATTTT

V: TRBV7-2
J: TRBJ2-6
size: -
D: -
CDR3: CASSLQGFGANVLTF
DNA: TGTGCCAGCAGCTTACAGGGTTTTGGGGCCAACGTCCTGACTTTC

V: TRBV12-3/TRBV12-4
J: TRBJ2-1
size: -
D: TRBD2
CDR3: CASSPLGLAGVEQFF
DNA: TGTGCCAGCAGCCCCTTAGGGCTAGCGGGAGTTGAGCAGTTCTTC

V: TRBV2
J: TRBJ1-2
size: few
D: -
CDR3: CASSRDRVNYGYTF
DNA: TGTGCCAGCAGTCGGGACCGCGTTAACTATGGCTACACCTTC

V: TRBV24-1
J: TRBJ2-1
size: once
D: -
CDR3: CATSGYEQFF
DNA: TGTGCCACCAGTGGCTATGAGCAGTTCTTC

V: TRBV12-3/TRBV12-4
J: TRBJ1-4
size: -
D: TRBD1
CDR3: CASSLRTGDEKLFF
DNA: TGTGCCAGCAGTCTACGGACAGGGGATGAAAAACTGTTTTTT

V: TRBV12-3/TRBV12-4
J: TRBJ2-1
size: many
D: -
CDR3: CASSAMGLEQFF
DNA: TGTGCCAGCAGCGCAATGGGCCTTGAGCAGTTCTTC

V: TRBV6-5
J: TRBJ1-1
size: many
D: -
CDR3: CASSYWMNTEAFF
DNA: TGTGCCAGCAGTTACTGGATGAACACTGAAGCTTTCTTT

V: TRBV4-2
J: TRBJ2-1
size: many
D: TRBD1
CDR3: CASSPGQNNEQFF
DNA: TGTGCCAGCTCACCGGGACAGAACAATGAGCAGTTCTTC

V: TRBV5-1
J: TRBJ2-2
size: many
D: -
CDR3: CASSLEGRSGELFF
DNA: TGCGCCAGCAGCTTGGAGGGGCGGTCCGGGGAGCTGTTTTTT

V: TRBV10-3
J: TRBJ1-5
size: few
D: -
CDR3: CASGGGSKDSNQPQHF
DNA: TGTGCCTCCGGGGGGGGCAGCAAAGATAGCAATCAGCCCCAGCATTTT

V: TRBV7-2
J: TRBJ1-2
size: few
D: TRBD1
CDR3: CASSPGTEGGYTF
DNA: TGTGCCAGCAGCCCCGGGACAGAGGGAGGCTACACCTTC

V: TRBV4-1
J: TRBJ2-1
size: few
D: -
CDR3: CASRNVLEETSYNEQFF
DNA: TGCGCCAGCAGGAACGTACTCGAGGAGACCTCCTACAATGAGCAGTTCTTC

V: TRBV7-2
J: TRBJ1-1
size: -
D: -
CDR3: CASSLGTLVMNTEAFF
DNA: TGTGCCAGCAGCTTAGGGACGCTAGTCATGAACACTGAAGCTTTCTTT

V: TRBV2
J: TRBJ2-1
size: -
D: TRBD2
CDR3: CACCPRSSGSMYNEQFF
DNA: TGTGCCTGCTGTCCACGGTCTAGCGGGAGTATGTACAATGAGCAGTTCTTC

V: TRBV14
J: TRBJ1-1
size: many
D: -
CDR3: CASSRDPPSGGTEAFF
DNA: TGTGCCAGCAGCAGAGACCCTCCTAGCGGAGGCACTGAAGCTTTCTTT

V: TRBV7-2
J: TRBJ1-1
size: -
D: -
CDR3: CASSLVRENTEAFF
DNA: TGTGCCAGCAGCCTTGTCAGGGAGAACACTGAAGCTTTCTTT

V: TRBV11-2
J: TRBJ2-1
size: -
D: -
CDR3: CASSFGGRSYNEQFF
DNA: TGTGCCAGCAGCTTTGGAGGACGCTCCTACAATGAGCAGTTCTTC

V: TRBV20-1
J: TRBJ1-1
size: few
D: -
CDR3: CSARDLRGEGAFF
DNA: TGCAGTGCTAGAGATCTGAGGGGTGAGGGAGCTTTCTTT

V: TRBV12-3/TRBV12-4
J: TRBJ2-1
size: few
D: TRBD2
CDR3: CASRPLVAGEAHEQFF
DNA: TGTGCCAGCCGTCCCCTTGTAGCGGGAGAGGCCCATGAGCAGTTCTTC

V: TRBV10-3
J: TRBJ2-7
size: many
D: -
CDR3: CAISESSSYEQYF
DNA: TGTGCCATCAGTGAGAGTAGCTCCTACGAGCAGTACTTC

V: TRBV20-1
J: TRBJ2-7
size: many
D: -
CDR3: CSASGSRYEQYF
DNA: TGCAGTGCTAGCGGGAGTAGATACGAGCAGTACTTC

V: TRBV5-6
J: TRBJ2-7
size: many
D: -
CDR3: CASSWGDISYEQYF
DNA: TGTGCCAGCAGCTGGGGGGACATTTCCTACGAGCAGTACTTC

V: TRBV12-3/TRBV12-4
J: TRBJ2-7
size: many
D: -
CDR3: CASSFVQDYEQYF
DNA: TGTGCCAGCAGTTTCGTCCAAGATTACGAGCAGTACTTC

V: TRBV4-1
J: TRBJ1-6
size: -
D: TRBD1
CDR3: CASSQEVGRGHSPLHF
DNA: TGCGCCAGCAGCCAAGAGGTTGGCAGGGGGCATTCACCCCTCCACTTT

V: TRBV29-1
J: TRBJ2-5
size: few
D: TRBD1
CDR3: CSVVPWDSKETQYF
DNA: TGCAGCGTTGTACCCTGGGACAGCAAAGAGACCCAGTACTTC

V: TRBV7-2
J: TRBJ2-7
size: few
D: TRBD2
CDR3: CASNPLQLAGKNEQYF
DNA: TGTGCCAGCAACCCGCTCCAACTAGCGGGTAAGAACGAGCAGTACTTC

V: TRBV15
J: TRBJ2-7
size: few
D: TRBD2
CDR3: CATSRGTSSQYEQYF
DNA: TGTGCCACCAGCAGAGGGACTAGCAGCCAATACGAGCAGTACTTC

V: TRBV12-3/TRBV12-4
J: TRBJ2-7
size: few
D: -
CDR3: CASSLLAPDWPSYEQYF
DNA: TGTGCCAGCAGTTTGCTAGCGCCCGATTGGCCCTCCTACGAGCAGTACTTC

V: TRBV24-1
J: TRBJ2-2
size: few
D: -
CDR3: CATGGRANTGELFF
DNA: TGTGCCACCGGGGGCAGGGCGAACACCGGGGAGCTGTTTTTT

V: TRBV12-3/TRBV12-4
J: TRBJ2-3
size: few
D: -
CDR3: CASIKESRNTDTQYF
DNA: TGTGCCAGCATTAAAGAGAGCAGAAACACAGATACGCAGTATTTT

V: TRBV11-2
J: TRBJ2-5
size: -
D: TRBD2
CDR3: CASSKRGTQETQYF
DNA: TGTGCCAGCAGCAAGCGGGGAACTCAAGAGACCCAGTACTTC

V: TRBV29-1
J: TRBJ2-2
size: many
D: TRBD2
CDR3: CSAWTSGRVNTGELFF
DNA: TGCAGCGCTTGGACTAGCGGGAGGGTGAACACCGGGGAGCTGTTTTTT

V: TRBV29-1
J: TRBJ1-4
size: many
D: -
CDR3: CSVGGRNEKLFF
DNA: TGCAGCGTTGGGGGGAGAAATGAAAAACTGTTTTTT

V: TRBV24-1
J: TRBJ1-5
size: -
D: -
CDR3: CATGRENQPQHF
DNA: TGTGCCACTGGACGGGAAAATCAGCCCCAGCATTTT

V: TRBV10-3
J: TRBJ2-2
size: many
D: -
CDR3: CASGQRSNTGELFF
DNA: TGTGCCAGCGGACAGCGATCGAACACCGGGGAGCTGTTTTTT

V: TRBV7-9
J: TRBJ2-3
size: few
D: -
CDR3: CASSLGGGYTDTQYF
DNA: TGTGCCAGCAGCTTAGGTGGCGGTTATACAGATACGCAGTATTTT

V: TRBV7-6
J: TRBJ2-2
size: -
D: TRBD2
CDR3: CASSPPGLASTGELFF
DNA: TGTGCCAGCAGCCCCCCGGGACTAGCGTCCACCGGGGAGCTGTTTTTT

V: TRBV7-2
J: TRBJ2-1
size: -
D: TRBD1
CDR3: CASSWDRARNEQFF
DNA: TGTGCCAGCAGCTGGGACAGAGCCCGAAATGAGCAGTTCTTC

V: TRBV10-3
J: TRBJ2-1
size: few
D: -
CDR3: CAISESGRGISYNEQFF
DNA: TGTGCCATCAGTGAGTCGGGGCGGGGAATCTCCTACAATGAGCAGTTCTTC

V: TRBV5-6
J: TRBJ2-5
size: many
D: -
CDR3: CASSLSPAVGRETQYF
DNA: TGTGCCAGCAGCTTAAGTCCAGCGGTTGGACGAGAGACCCAGTACTTC

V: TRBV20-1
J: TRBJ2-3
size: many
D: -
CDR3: CSARRDTQYF
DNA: TGCAGTGCTAGACGAGATACGCAGTATTTT

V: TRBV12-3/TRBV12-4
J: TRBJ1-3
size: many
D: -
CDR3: CASSPGVGLGGNTIYF
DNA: TGTGCCAGCAGTCCAGGTGTGGGGCTGGGTGGAAACACCATATATTTT

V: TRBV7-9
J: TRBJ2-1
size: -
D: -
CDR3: CASSFFSDKQFF
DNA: TGTGCCAGCAGCTTTTTCTCGGACAAGCAGTTCTTC

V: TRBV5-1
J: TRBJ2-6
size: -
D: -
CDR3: CASSSVAPGSSGANVLTF
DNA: TGCGCCAGCAGCTCGGTTGCGCCGGGGAGCTCTGGGGCCAACGTCCTGACTTTC

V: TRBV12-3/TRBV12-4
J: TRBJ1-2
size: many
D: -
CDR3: CASSRTYGYTF
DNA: TGTGCCAGCAGCAGGACCTATGGCTACACCTTC

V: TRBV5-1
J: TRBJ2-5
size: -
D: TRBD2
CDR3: CASSFGLAGLQETQYF
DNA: TGCGCCAGCAGCTTTGGGTTAGCGGGACTCCAAGAGACCCAGTACTTC

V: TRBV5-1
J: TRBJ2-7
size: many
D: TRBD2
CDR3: CASSSSSGSSYEQYF
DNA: TGCGCCAGCAGCTCCAGTAGCGGGAGCTCCTACGAGCAGTACTTC

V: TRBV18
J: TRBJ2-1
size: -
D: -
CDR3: CASSPLGRGSSYNEQFF
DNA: TGTGCCAGCTCACCACTTGGACGGGGAAGCTCCTACAATGAGCAGTTCTTC